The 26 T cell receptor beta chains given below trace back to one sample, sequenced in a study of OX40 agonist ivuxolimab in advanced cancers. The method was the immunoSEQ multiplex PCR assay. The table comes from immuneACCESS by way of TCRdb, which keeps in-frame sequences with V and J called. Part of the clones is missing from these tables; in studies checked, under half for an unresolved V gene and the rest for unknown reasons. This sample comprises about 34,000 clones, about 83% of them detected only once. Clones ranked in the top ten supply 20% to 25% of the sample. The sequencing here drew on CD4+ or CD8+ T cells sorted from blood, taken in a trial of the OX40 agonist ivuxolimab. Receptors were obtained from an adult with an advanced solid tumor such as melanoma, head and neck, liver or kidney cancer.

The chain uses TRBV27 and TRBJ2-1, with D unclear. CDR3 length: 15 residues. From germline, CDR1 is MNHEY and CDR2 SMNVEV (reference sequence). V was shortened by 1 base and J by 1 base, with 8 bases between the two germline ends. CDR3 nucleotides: TGTGCCAGCAGTTTATTCGGGTCGTCCTACAATGAGCAGTTCTTC. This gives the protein CASSLFGSSYNEQFF.

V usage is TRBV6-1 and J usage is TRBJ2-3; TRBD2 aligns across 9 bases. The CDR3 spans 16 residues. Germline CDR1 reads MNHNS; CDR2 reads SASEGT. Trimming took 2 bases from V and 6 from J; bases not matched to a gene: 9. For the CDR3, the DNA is TGTGCCAGCAGTGAACGGGGCGGGAGGGCAGCGGATACGCAGTATTTT. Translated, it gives CASSERGGRAADTQYF.

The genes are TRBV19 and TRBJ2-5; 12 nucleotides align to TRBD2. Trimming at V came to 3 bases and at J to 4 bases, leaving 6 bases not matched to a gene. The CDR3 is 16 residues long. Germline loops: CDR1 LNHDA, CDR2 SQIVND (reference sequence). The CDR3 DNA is TGTGCCAGTAGTATCCTCGGACTAGCGGGAACAGAGACCCAGTACTTC. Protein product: CASSILGLAGTETQYF.

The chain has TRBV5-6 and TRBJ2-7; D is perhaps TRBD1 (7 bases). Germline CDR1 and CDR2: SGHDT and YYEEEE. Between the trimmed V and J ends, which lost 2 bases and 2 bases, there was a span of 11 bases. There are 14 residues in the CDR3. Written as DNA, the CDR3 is TGTGCCAGCAGCTTTGCGGGACAGACCTACGAGCAGTACTTC. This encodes CASSFAGQTYEQYF. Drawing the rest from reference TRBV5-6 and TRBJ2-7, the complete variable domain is DAGVTQSPTHLIKTRGQQVTLRCSPKSGHDTVSWYQQALGQGPQFIFQYYEEEERQRGNFPDRFSGHQFPNYSSELNVNALLLGDSALYLCASSFAGQTYEQYFGPGTRLTVT.

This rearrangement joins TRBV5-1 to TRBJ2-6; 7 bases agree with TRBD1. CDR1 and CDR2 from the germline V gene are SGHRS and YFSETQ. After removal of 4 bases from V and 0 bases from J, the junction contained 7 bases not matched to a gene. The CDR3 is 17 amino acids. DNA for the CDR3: TGCGCCAGCAGCAAGGACAGGTTAAGCTCTGGGGCCAACGTCCTGACTTTC. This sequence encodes CASSKDRLSSGANVLTF.

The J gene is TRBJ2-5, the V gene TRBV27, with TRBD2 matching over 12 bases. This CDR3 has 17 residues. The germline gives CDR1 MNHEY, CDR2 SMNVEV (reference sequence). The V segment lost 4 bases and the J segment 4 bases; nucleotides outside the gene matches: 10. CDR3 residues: CASSSLRLAGVGETQYF. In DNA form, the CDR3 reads TGTGCCAGCAGTTCGCTCAGACTAGCGGGAGTTGGAGAGACCCAGTACTTC.

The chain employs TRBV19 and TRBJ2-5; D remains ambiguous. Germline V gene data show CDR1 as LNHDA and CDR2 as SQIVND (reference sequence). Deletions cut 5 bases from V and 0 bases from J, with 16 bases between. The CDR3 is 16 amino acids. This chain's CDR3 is CASSPALMGYQETQYF. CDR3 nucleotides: TGTGCCAGTAGTCCGGCCCTTATGGGCTACCAAGAGACCCAGTACTTC.

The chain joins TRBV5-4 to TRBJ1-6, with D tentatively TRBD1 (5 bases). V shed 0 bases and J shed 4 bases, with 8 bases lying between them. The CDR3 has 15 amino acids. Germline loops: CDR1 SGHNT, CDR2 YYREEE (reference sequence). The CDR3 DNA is TGTGCCAGCAGCTTGGCGACAGATTATAATTCACCCCTCCACTTT. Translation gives CASSLATDYNSPLHF.

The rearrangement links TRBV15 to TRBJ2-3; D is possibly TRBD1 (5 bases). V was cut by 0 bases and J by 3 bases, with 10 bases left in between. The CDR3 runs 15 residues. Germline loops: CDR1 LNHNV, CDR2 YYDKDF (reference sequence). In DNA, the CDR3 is TGTGCCACCAGCAGAGAAGGGCAGGGTACAGATACGCAGTATTTT. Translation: CATSREGQGTDTQYF.

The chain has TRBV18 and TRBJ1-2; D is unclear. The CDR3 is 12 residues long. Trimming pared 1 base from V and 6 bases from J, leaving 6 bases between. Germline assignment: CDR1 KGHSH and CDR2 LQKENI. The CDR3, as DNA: TGTGCCAGCTCACCACGGACGGATGGCTACACCTTC. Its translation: CASSPRTDGYTF.

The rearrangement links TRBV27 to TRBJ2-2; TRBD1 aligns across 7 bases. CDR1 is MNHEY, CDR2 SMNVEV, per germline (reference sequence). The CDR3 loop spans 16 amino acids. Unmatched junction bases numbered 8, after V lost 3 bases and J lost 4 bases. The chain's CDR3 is CASSFWTGGGTGELFF. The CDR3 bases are TGTGCCAGCAGTTTCTGGACAGGCGGAGGCACCGGGGAGCTGTTTTTT.

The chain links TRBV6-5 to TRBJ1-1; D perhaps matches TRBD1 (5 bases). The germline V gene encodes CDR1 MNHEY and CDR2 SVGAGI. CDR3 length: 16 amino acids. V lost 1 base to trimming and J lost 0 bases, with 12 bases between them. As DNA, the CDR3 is TGTGCCAGCAGTTACTTCGGGGGGGACTTGAACACTGAAGCTTTCTTT. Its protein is CASSYFGGDLNTEAFF.

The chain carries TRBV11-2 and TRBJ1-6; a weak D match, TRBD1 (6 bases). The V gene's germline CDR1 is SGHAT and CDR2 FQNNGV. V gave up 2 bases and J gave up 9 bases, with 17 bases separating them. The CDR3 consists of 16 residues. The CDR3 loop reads CASSLLLDRAFSPLHF. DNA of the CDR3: TGTGCCAGCAGCTTATTATTGGACAGAGCTTTTTCACCCCTCCACTTT. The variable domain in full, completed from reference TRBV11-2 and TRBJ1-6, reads EAGVAQSPRYKIIEKRQSVAFWCNPISGHATLYWYQQILGQGPKLLIQFQNNGVVDDSQLPKDRFSAERLKGVDSTLKIQPAKLEDSAVYLCASSLLLDRAFSPLHFGNGTRLTVT.

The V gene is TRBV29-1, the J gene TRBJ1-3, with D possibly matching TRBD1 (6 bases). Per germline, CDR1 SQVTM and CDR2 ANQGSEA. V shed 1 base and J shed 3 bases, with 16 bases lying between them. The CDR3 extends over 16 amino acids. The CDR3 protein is CSVEGGHRFDGNTIYF. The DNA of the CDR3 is TGCAGCGTTGAAGGGGGACACCGGTTTGATGGAAACACCATATATTTT.

The DNA for the CDR3 is TGTGCCAGCAGCTTAGGGCGGGGGATGAACACTGAAGCTTTCTTT. Its translation is CASSLGRGMNTEAFF. This rearrangement joins TRBV7-6 to TRBJ1-1; tentatively, D is TRBD1 (5 bases). Germline values: CDR1 SGHVS, CDR2 FNYEAQ. V was clipped by 1 base and J by 0 bases, with 9 bases between them. There are 15 residues in the CDR3.

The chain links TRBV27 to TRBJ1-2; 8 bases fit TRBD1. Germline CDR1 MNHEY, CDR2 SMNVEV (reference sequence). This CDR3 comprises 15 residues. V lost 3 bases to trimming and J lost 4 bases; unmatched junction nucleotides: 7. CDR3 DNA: TGTGCCAGCAGTTTGTCAGGGGGCGCGGGCTATGGCTACACCTTC. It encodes CASSLSGGAGYGYTF.

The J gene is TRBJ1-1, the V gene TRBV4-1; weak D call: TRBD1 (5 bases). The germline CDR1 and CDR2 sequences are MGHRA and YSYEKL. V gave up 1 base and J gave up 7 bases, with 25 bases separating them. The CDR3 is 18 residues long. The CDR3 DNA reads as TGCGCCAGCAGCCAAGGTCGAGCGGGGGGGATAGGGCGAAATGAAGCTTTCTTT. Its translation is CASSQGRAGGIGRNEAFF.

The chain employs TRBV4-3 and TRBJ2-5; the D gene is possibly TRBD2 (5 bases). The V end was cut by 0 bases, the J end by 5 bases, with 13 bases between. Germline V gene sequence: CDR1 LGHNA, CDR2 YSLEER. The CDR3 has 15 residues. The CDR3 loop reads CASSQDRPGGETQYF. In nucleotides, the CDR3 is TGCGCCAGCAGCCAAGATAGACCAGGCGGGGAGACCCAGTACTTC.

CDR3 DNA: TGTGCCAGCAGTTTATCCGGTCCACCGGGACCGGTAACAGGGGGCTACACCTTC. As protein: CASSLSGPPGPVTGGYTF. The chain carries TRBV27 and TRBJ1-2, with D possibly TRBD1 on 6 matching bases. Trimming pared 0 bases from V and 8 bases from J, leaving 25 bases between. The CDR3 spans 18 residues. The germline V gene has CDR1 MNHEY and CDR2 SMNVEV (reference sequence).

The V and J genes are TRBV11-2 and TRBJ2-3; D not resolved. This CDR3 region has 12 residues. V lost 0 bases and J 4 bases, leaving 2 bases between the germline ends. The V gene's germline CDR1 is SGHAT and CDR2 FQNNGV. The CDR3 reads CASSLDSDTQYF. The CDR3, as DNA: TGTGCCAGCAGCTTAGATTCAGATACGCAGTATTTT.

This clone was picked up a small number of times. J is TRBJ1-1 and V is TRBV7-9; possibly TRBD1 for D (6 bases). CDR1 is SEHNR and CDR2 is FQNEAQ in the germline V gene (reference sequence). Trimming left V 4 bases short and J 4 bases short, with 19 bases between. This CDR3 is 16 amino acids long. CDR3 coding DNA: TGTGCCAGCAGCTCCCTCGGGGGGGCCGGGGTCACTGAAGCTTTCTTT. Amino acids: CASSSLGGAGVTEAFF.

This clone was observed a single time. The CDR3 sequence is CASSFGLVVTDTQYF. The CDR3 DNA sequence: TGTGCCAGCAGCTTTGGACTAGTTGTCACAGATACGCAGTATTTT. The rearrangement joins TRBV7-9 to TRBJ2-3; the match to TRBD2 covers 7 bases. The CDR3 is made up of 15 amino acids. CDR1 and CDR2 from the germline V gene are SEHNR and FQNEAQ (reference sequence). V lost 3 bases and J lost 2; bases outside the gene matches: 5. Looking up the rest from reference TRBV7-9 and TRBJ2-3 gives the full variable domain: DTGVSQNPRHKITKRGQNVTFRCDPISEHNRLYWYRQTLGQGPEFLTYFQNEAQLEKSRLLSDRFSAERPKGSFSTLEIQRTEQGDSAMYLCASSFGLVVTDTQYFGPGTRLTVL.

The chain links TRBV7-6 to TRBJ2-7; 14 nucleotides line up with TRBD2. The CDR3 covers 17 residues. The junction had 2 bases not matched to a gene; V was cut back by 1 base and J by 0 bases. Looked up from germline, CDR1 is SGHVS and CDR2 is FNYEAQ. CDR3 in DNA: TGTGCCAGCAGCTTAGAAGGGACTAGCGGGAGCTCCTACGAGCAGTACTTC. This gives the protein CASSLEGTSGSSYEQYF.

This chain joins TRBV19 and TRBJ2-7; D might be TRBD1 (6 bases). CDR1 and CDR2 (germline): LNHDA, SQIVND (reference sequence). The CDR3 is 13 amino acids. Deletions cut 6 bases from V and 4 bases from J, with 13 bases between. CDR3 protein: CASSTGFGYEQYF. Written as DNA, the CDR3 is TGTGCCAGTAGCACAGGGTTCGGATACGAGCAGTACTTC.

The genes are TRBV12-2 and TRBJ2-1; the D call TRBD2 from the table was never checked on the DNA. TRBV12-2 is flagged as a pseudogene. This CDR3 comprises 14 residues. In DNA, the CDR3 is TGTGCCAGCAGTTTGACTAGCGGGAGTAATGAGCAGTTCTTC. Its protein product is CASSLTSGSNEQFF.

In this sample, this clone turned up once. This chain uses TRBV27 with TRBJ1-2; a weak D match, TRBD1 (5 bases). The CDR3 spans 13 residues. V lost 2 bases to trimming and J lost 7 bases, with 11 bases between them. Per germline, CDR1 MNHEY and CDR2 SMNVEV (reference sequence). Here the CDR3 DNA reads TGTGCCAGCAGTTTAAAGGGGCCTGTTGGCTACACCTTC. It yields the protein CASSLKGPVGYTF.